One and the same sample provided the 26 T cell receptor beta chains below, sequenced in a study of T-cell reconstitution after alpha-beta-depleted transplantation in children. The TCRbeta library was prepared with unique molecular identifiers. TCRdb passed the PCR reads through MiXCR, listing each CDR3 protein once. The sample contains 400,000 to 450,000 distinct CDR3 sequences, roughly 43% of which appear only once. The material was PBMCs, obtained before TCRalphabeta/CD19-depleted stem cell transplant. The receptors here all came from a girl aged 2 to 10 with aplastic anemia, due to receive a stem cell transplant.

This clonotype has a handful of counts. The CDR3 region has the DNA TGTGCCAGCCGGACTAGCCTCCTGACAGGGGCGGAAAACATTCAGTACTTC. It encodes CASRTSLLTGAENIQYF. The genes are TRBV28 and TRBJ2-4; tentatively, D is TRBD1 or TRBD2 (8 bases each). This CDR3 is built from 17 residues. Trimming took off 8 bases at V and 5 bases at J, with 25 bases between the two ends. CDR1 is MDHEN and CDR2 is SYDVKM in the germline V gene. Full variable domain (outside the CDR3, taken from reference TRBV28 and TRBJ2-4): DVKVTQSSRYLVKRTGEKVFLECVQDMDHENMFWYRQDPGLGLRLIYFSYDVKMKEKGDIPEGYSVSREKKERFSLILESASTNQTSMYLCASRTSLLTGAENIQYFGAGTRLSVL.

In its sample, this clonotype was seen a few times. This chain links TRBV5-1 with TRBJ1-1, with TRBD1 matching over 10 bases. Germline CDR1 is SGHRS and CDR2 is YFSETQ. V lost 4 bases to trimming and J lost 3 bases; unmatched junction nucleotides: 6. This CDR3 is 15 amino acids long. CDR3 in DNA: TGCGCCAGCAGCAGGGAGGGACAGGGGCACACTGAAGCTTTCTTT. Protein: CASSREGQGHTEAFF.

This chain connects TRBV15 to TRBJ2-3; D may match TRBD1 or TRBD2 (5 bases each). V shed 5 bases and J shed 2 bases, with 8 bases lying between them. This CDR3 contains 13 residues. Looked up from germline, CDR1 is LNHNV and CDR2 is YYDKDF (reference sequence). The CDR3 is CATSGGTTDTQYF. DNA of the CDR3: TGTGCCACCAGCGGGGGAACCACAGATACGCAGTATTTT. Full variable domain (rest looked up from reference TRBV15 and TRBJ2-3): DAMVIQNPRYQVTQFGKPVTLSCSQTLNHNVMYWYQQKSSQAPKLLFHYYDKDFNNEADTPDNFQSRRPNTSFCFLDIRSPGLGDTAMYLCATSGGTTDTQYFGPGTRLTVL.

The genes are TRBV6-5 and TRBJ1-2; D is undetermined. This CDR3 has 15 amino acids. Germline CDR1 is MNHEY and CDR2 is SVGAGI. Between the trimmed V and J ends, which lost 4 bases and 1 base, there was a span of 13 bases. For the CDR3, the DNA is TGTGCCAGCAGTTCCAACCACGGGGATAACTATGGCTACACCTTC. Protein product: CASSSNHGDNYGYTF.

J is TRBJ2-7 and V is TRBV28; 7 bases align to TRBD1. Germline lookup yields CDR1 MDHEN and CDR2 SYDVKM. CDR3 length equals 15 residues. V shed 6 bases, J shed 2 bases, and the junction held 10 bases outside the gene matches. The CDR3 protein is CASRDGQDNTYEQYF. For the CDR3, the DNA is TGTGCCAGCAGAGATGGACAGGACAACACCTACGAGCAGTACTTC.

This chain uses TRBV7-2 with TRBJ1-2; D is unclear. Trimming removed 5 bases at V and 8 bases at J, with 15 bases between. Per germline, CDR1 SGHTA and CDR2 FQGNSA. The CDR3 covers 13 residues. The CDR3 nucleotides read TGTGCCAGCAGCCTGCTCGGGATTTGGGGCTACACCTTC. Its protein is CASSLLGIWGYTF.

V and J are TRBV6-2 or TRBV6-3 and TRBJ2-1; no definite D call. The CDR3 totals 13 residues. Germline values: CDR1 MNHEY, CDR2 SVGEGT. Trimming removed 2 bases at V and 5 bases at J, with 7 bases between. CDR3 nucleotides: TGTGCCAGCAGTTACCGGCCTGACAATGAGCAGTTCTTC. This codes for CASSYRPDNEQFF.

This chain joins TRBV7-3 and TRBJ2-2; 8 bases fit TRBD2. Per the germline V gene, CDR1 is SGHTA and CDR2 is FQGTGA. The CDR3 has 15 amino acids. V dropped 3 bases and J dropped 7; count of bases not matched to a gene: 7. The CDR3 DNA reads TGTGCCAGCAGCTTTGACGGGGGGGCCGGCGGGGAGCTGTTTTTT. This sequence encodes CASSFDGGAGGELFF.

This rearrangement joins TRBV20-1 to TRBJ2-1, with 10 bases identical to TRBD2. Per the germline V gene, CDR1 is DFQATT and CDR2 is SNEGSKA (reference sequence). V shed 2 bases and J 7 bases; nucleotides not matched to a gene: 5. The CDR3 runs 14 residues. The CDR3 DNA is TGCAGTGCTAGACTAGCGGGAGAGATTAATGAGCAGTTCTTC. Amino acid sequence: CSARLAGEINEQFF.

This clonotype was detected only a few times. The rearrangement joins TRBV3-1 to TRBJ2-7; the match to TRBD2 covers 10 bases. The germline V gene encodes CDR1 LGHDT and CDR2 YNNKEL (reference sequence). Germline trimming cut 6 bases from V and 0 bases from J; bases unmatched to any gene: 5. The CDR3 runs to 15 residues. As DNA, the CDR3 is TGTGCCAGCAGACCCTCTAGCGGGAGCTCCTACGAGCAGTACTTC. Protein sequence: CASRPSSGSSYEQYF.

This chain connects TRBV5-1 to TRBJ1-5; 9 positions match TRBD1. The CDR3 length is 17 residues. Trimming cost V 4 bases and J 3 bases; bases outside gene matches: 11. Germline values: CDR1 SGHRS, CDR2 YFSETQ. CDR3 region: CASSPRGGQGPNQPQHF. CDR3 DNA sequence: TGCGCCAGCAGCCCCAGGGGGGGACAGGGCCCCAATCAGCCCCAGCATTTT.

The chain links TRBV5-1 to TRBJ2-5; a weak D match, TRBD1 (6 bases). The CDR3 sequence is 15 residues long. Germline V gene lookup returns CDR1 SGHRS and CDR2 YFSETQ. V lost 1 base, J lost 2 bases, and 12 bases lay in between. The CDR3 sequence: CASSLRTALQETQYF. The DNA for the CDR3 is TGCGCCAGCAGCTTGAGGACAGCCCTTCAAGAGACCCAGTACTTC.

This clonotype occurred a few times. The chain has TRBV7-2 and TRBJ2-7; either TRBD1 or TRBD2 may supply D (7 bases each). The germline V gene has CDR1 SGHTA and CDR2 FQGNSA. The CDR3 length is 15 residues. The V end lost 3 bases, the J end lost 8 bases, and 20 bases lay between the germline ends. CDR3: CASSFDREGYDKQYF. The CDR3 DNA follows: TGTGCCAGCAGCTTTGACAGGGAGGGATACGACAAGCAGTACTTC.

This clonotype was counted a few times. This sequence joins TRBV5-5 and TRBJ1-5; unclear D gene. The CDR3 runs to 14 residues. Germline values: CDR1 SGHKS, CDR2 YYEKEE (reference sequence). Trimming left V 3 bases short and J 0 bases short, with 7 bases between. The CDR3 protein is CASSWQVSNQPQHF. Written as DNA, the CDR3 is TGTGCCAGCAGCTGGCAGGTTAGCAATCAGCCCCAGCATTTT.

The rearrangement uses TRBV6-5 and TRBJ2-3; D unresolved. The V gene lost 8 bases and the J gene lost 5 bases, with 8 bases spanning the gap. The CDR3 sequence is 11 residues long. Looked up from germline, CDR1 is MNHEY and CDR2 is SVGAGI. The CDR3 DNA is TGTGCCAGCGGACGTGGAGATACGCAGTATTTT. The encoded protein is CASGRGDTQYF.

The rearrangement uses TRBV7-6 and TRBJ1-1, with unresolved D. V shed 1 base and J shed 0 bases, with 12 bases lying between them. The CDR3 has 16 amino acids. Germline CDR1 and CDR2: SGHVS and FNYEAQ. The CDR3 DNA reads TGTGCCAGCAGCTTAGTCTGGAAAGGTCTGAACACTGAAGCTTTCTTT. Its translation is CASSLVWKGLNTEAFF.

This rearrangement joins TRBV4-2 to TRBJ2-1; D perhaps matches TRBD2 (6 bases). The CDR3 has 12 residues. Germline V gene sequence: CDR1 LGHNA, CDR2 YNFKEQ. V lost 3 bases and J lost 13, with 13 bases in between. CDR3 residues: CASSQEGTSQFF. In DNA, the CDR3 is TGTGCCAGCAGCCAGGAAGGGACTTCCCAGTTCTTC.

The chain links TRBV7-9 to TRBJ2-7; 8 bases fit TRBD1. This CDR3 is 13 amino acids long. After removal of 6 bases from V and 2 bases from J, the junction contained 3 bases not matched to a gene. Per germline, CDR1 SEHNR and CDR2 FQNEAQ (reference sequence). DNA of the CDR3: TGTGCCAGCAGGGACAGGGAGGCCTACGAGCAGTACTTC. It codes for CASRDREAYEQYF.

The V gene is TRBV5-6, the J gene TRBJ1-5; D gene unclear. Trimming stripped 1 base from V and 6 bases from J, with 14 bases between. The CDR3 is 15 residues long. CDR1 SGHDT and CDR2 YYEEEE come from the germline V gene. The CDR3 bases are TGTGCCAGCAGCTTGTTACGGGGAGAGGGTCAGCCCCAGCATTTT. It encodes CASSLLRGEGQPQHF.

This clonotype was detected ten times or more. The chain is built from TRBV29-1 and TRBJ1-1; D gene unclear. V lost 4 bases to trimming and J lost 7 bases, with 13 bases between them. This CDR3 contains 12 residues. CDR1 and CDR2 from the germline V gene are SQVTM and ANQGSEA. CDR3 nucleotides: TGCAGCGTTGCTGGAGGAACTCTTGAAGCTTTCTTT. Its translation is CSVAGGTLEAFF.

The J gene is TRBJ1-1, the V gene TRBV5-1, with 8 positions matching TRBD1. The V segment lost 0 bases and the J segment 0 bases; nucleotides outside the gene matches: 4. From germline, CDR1 is SGHRS and CDR2 YFSETQ. CDR3 length: 16 residues. The CDR3 spells CASSLAGTGVNTEAFF. In DNA form, the CDR3 reads TGCGCCAGCAGCTTGGCCGGGACAGGAGTGAACACTGAAGCTTTCTTT.

This clonotype occurred a few times. This chain uses TRBV4-3 with TRBJ2-7; D gene unclear. CDR3 length: 13 amino acids. Trimming stripped 1 base from V and 11 bases from J, with 15 bases between. CDR1 and CDR2 (germline): LGHNA, YSLEER. The CDR3 DNA follows: TGCGCCAGCAGCCAAGTGCTGAAGAGTAGTAAGTACTTC. Residues: CASSQVLKSSKYF.

The table lists this clonotype with a few counts. The chain is built from TRBV6-6 and TRBJ2-2; D may correspond to TRBD1 or TRBD2 (5 bases each). V was clipped by 8 bases and J by 7 bases, with 14 bases between them. CDR1 is MNHNY and CDR2 is SVGAGI in the germline V gene (reference sequence). The CDR3 sequence is 13 residues long. CDR3 bases: TGTGCCAGCGGGAGCTGGGGGAGCGGGGAGCTGTTTTTT. This encodes CASGSWGSGELFF.

The chain is built from TRBV5-6 and TRBJ2-1; TRBD2 agrees at 8 bases. Germline CDR1 and CDR2: SGHDT and YYEEEE. J gave up 7 bases and V 6 bases, and 12 bases lay outside the gene matches. This CDR3 region has 15 residues. CDR3 protein: CASTRGVAGWNEQFF. The DNA of the CDR3 is TGTGCCAGCACCCGCGGAGTAGCGGGATGGAATGAGCAGTTCTTC.

This clonotype was seen more than once but under ten times. This chain uses TRBV10-2 with TRBJ2-1, with D hard to call. In germline, CDR1 is WSHSY, CDR2 SAAADI. Deletions cut 0 bases from V and 8 bases from J, with 20 bases between. The CDR3 runs to 17 residues. CDR3 sequence reads: CASSESMSLGRFDEQFF. CDR3 sequence (DNA): TGCGCCAGCAGTGAGTCGATGTCCCTGGGTAGGTTCGATGAGCAGTTCTTC.

The chain carries TRBV20-1 and TRBJ2-3; D ambiguous. The CDR3 runs to 13 residues. CDR1 and CDR2 from the germline V gene are DFQATT and SNEGSKA (reference sequence). V lost 0 bases to trimming and J lost 3 bases, with 7 bases between them. The CDR3 protein is CSARDVLTDTQYF. The CDR3 nucleotides are TGCAGTGCTAGAGATGTCTTAACAGATACGCAGTATTTT.